The rows below give T cell receptor beta chains drawn from one sample of a study of blood T cell repertoires in COVID-19. Some clones are missing from TCRdb's copy, which holds only in-frame ones; the method was immunoSEQ multiplex PCR. The table shows around 240,000 clones, with approximately 84% occurring only once. Sequences were obtained from peripheral blood. Every receptor here comes from a woman at least 80 years old with acute or convalescent COVID-19. CDR3s include the opening cysteine and the closing phenylalanine or tryptophan. The order of the fields is J gene, D gene, clone size, V gene, CDR3 DNA, CDR3 protein. The D gene is left open where the match is weak. Clone size is not always given. Where it is, it says once, few, many or a class for expanded clones.

j_gene: TRBJ2-2; d_gene: .; abundance: .; v_gene: TRBV3-1/TRBV3-2; CDR3nt: TGTGCCAGCAGCCCTCCCGGGAGAAGAGGGACCGGGGAGCTGTTTTTT; CDR3aa: CASSPPGRRGTGELFF
j_gene: TRBJ2-1; d_gene: .; abundance: .; v_gene: TRBV7-9; CDR3nt: TGTGCCAGCAGCTTGATCGGGAGCAATGAGCAGTTCTTC; CDR3aa: CASSLIGSNEQFF
j_gene: TRBJ1-1; d_gene: .; abundance: .; v_gene: TRBV6-2/TRBV6-3; CDR3nt: TGTGCCAGCAGTCGACAGACAACGAACACTGAAGCTTTCTTT; CDR3aa: CASSRQTTNTEAFF
j_gene: TRBJ2-1; d_gene: .; abundance: few; v_gene: TRBV28; CDR3nt: TGTGCCAGCAGTCCATGGGGAGCACACAATGAGCAGTTCTTC; CDR3aa: CASSPWGAHNEQFF
j_gene: TRBJ1-2; d_gene: TRBD1; abundance: few; v_gene: TRBV5-1; CDR3nt: TGCGCCAGCCACTTAAACGGGGACAGGGGAGATGGCTACACCTTC; CDR3aa: CASHLNGDRGDGYTF
j_gene: TRBJ1-4; d_gene: .; abundance: .; v_gene: TRBV5-1; CDR3nt: TGCGCCAGCAGCTCTGGGGCGGCCACTAATGAAAAACTGTTTTTT; CDR3aa: CASSSGAATNEKLFF
j_gene: TRBJ1-4; d_gene: TRBD1; abundance: .; v_gene: TRBV3-1/TRBV3-2; CDR3nt: TGTGCCAGCAGCCTAACCGGGACAGGGTTAAATGAAAAACTGTTTTTT; CDR3aa: CASSLTGTGLNEKLFF
j_gene: TRBJ1-1; d_gene: .; abundance: once; v_gene: TRBV7-3; CDR3nt: TGTGCCAGCAGCTTAAGCAGGGACACTGAAGCTTTCTTT; CDR3aa: CASSLSRDTEAFF
j_gene: TRBJ1-2; d_gene: TRBD1; abundance: .; v_gene: TRBV19; CDR3nt: TGTGCCAGTAGTACGCTCCGGGACAGTAGAGGCTACACCTTC; CDR3aa: CASSTLRDSRGYTF
j_gene: TRBJ1-1; d_gene: .; abundance: few; v_gene: TRBV28; CDR3nt: TGTGCCAGCAGTTCAATACGGGGAAACACTGAAGCTTTCTTT; CDR3aa: CASSSIRGNTEAFF
j_gene: TRBJ1-4; d_gene: .; abundance: .; v_gene: TRBV3-1/TRBV3-2; CDR3nt: TGTGCCAGCAGCCCCCCGCGGGTGGGGGAAAAACTGTTTTTT; CDR3aa: CASSPPRVGEKLFF
j_gene: TRBJ1-2; d_gene: .; abundance: .; v_gene: TRBV15; CDR3nt: TGTGCCACCAGCAGAGAGGAGTACGGCTACACCTTC; CDR3aa: CATSREEYGYTF
j_gene: TRBJ1-1; d_gene: .; abundance: .; v_gene: TRBV11-3; CDR3nt: TGTGCCAGCAGTCCAGCCGGGAATGCTGAAGCTTTCTTT; CDR3aa: CASSPAGNAEAFF
j_gene: TRBJ1-2; d_gene: TRBD1; abundance: .; v_gene: TRBV28; CDR3nt: TGTGCCAGCAGTTCGACAGGGGCTGGCTACACCTTC; CDR3aa: CASSSTGAGYTF
j_gene: TRBJ1-1; d_gene: TRBD1; abundance: few; v_gene: TRBV6-1; CDR3nt: TGTGCCAGCAGTGAAGGCTTTTGGACAGGGTTCCGCGTGAACACTGAAGCTTTCTTT; CDR3aa: CASSEGFWTGFRVNTEAFF
j_gene: TRBJ2-3; d_gene: TRBD2; abundance: .; v_gene: TRBV7-9; CDR3nt: TGTGCCAGCAGCTTAGTTCCTAGCGGGGGGCAAGATACGCAGTATTTT; CDR3aa: CASSLVPSGGQDTQYF
j_gene: TRBJ1-2; d_gene: TRBD1; abundance: .; v_gene: TRBV5-4; CDR3nt: TGTGCCAGCAGCTTGGTTGGACAGGGGCTAGATGGCTACACCTTC; CDR3aa: CASSLVGQGLDGYTF
j_gene: TRBJ2-2; d_gene: .; abundance: few; v_gene: TRBV9; CDR3nt: TGTGCCAGCAGCGCAGCCCCCGTTACTAGCACCGGGGAGCTGTTTTTT; CDR3aa: CASSAAPVTSTGELFF
j_gene: TRBJ1-5; d_gene: .; abundance: once; v_gene: TRBV7-2; CDR3nt: TGTGCCAGCAGCATCGGGGGAGGTTGGCCCCAGCATTTT; CDR3aa: CASSIGGGWPQHF
j_gene: TRBJ2-5; d_gene: .; abundance: .; v_gene: TRBV28; CDR3nt: TGTGCCAGCATAGAAGGCGGTGAAGAGACCCAGTACTTC; CDR3aa: CASIEGGEETQYF
j_gene: TRBJ1-6; d_gene: TRBD1; abundance: .; v_gene: TRBV7-2; CDR3nt: TGTGCCAGCAGCTTCAGGACAGGGGAATCACCCCTCCACTTT; CDR3aa: CASSFRTGESPLHF
j_gene: TRBJ1-6; d_gene: .; abundance: few; v_gene: TRBV5-4; CDR3nt: TGTGCCAGCAGCTTGGGGCAGGGCAATTCACCCCTCCACTTT; CDR3aa: CASSLGQGNSPLHF
j_gene: TRBJ2-7; d_gene: .; abundance: .; v_gene: TRBV28; CDR3nt: TGTGCCAGCAGTTTGGCGGTGTTACAGGCGAAAGAATTC; CDR3aa: CASSLAVLQAKEF
j_gene: TRBJ2-2; d_gene: .; abundance: .; v_gene: TRBV30; CDR3nt: TGTGCCTGGAGCCCCCGCCGGCGGGAGAACACCGGGGAGCTGTTTTTT; CDR3aa: CAWSPRRRENTGELFF
j_gene: TRBJ2-2; d_gene: TRBD2; abundance: .; v_gene: TRBV9; CDR3nt: TGTGCCAGCAGCGCCGCACTAGCGGGAGACGGGGAGCTGTTTTTT; CDR3aa: CASSAALAGDGELFF
j_gene: TRBJ2-7; d_gene: TRBD2; abundance: few; v_gene: TRBV10-3; CDR3nt: TGTGCCATCAGTGCGGCTAGCGGGGGAAAAGACGGCTACGAGCAGTACTTC; CDR3aa: CAISAASGGKDGYEQYF
j_gene: TRBJ1-4; d_gene: .; abundance: .; v_gene: TRBV27; CDR3nt: TGTGCCAGCAGCCCGACACGGGGACTAGAAAAACTGTTTTTT; CDR3aa: CASSPTRGLEKLFF
j_gene: TRBJ2-6; d_gene: .; abundance: .; v_gene: TRBV18; CDR3nt: TGTGCCAGCTCACCACGAGGATCTGGGGCCAACGTCCTGACTTTC; CDR3aa: CASSPRGSGANVLTF
j_gene: TRBJ2-1; d_gene: .; abundance: .; v_gene: TRBV19; CDR3nt: TGTGCCAGTAGTAGCGATAGCTCCTACAATGAGCAGTTCTTC; CDR3aa: CASSSDSSYNEQFF
j_gene: TRBJ1-1; d_gene: .; abundance: .; v_gene: TRBV7-8; CDR3nt: TGTGCCAGCAGCTTAGCAGAGGGAGTAGTCAGGGGGAACACTGAAGCTTTCTTT; CDR3aa: CASSLAEGVVRGNTEAFF
j_gene: TRBJ2-6; d_gene: .; abundance: .; v_gene: TRBV5-6; CDR3nt: TGTGCCAGCAGCATGAGATCTGGGGCCAACGTCCTGACTTTC; CDR3aa: CASSMRSGANVLTF
j_gene: TRBJ2-1; d_gene: TRBD2; abundance: .; v_gene: TRBV30; CDR3nt: TGTGCCTGGACCCCACCGGCGGGAGATCTTCAGTTCTTC; CDR3aa: CAWTPPAGDLQFF
j_gene: TRBJ2-2; d_gene: TRBD1; abundance: .; v_gene: TRBV7-2; CDR3nt: TGTGCCAGCAGCCTGCCACAGGGGCTCTTTGTGGTCGGGGAGCTGTTTTTT; CDR3aa: CASSLPQGLFVVGELFF
j_gene: TRBJ2-1; d_gene: .; abundance: once; v_gene: TRBV4-2; CDR3nt: TGTGCCAGCAGCCTAGCGGAAACGAACTCCTACAATGAGCAGTTCTTC; CDR3aa: CASSLAETNSYNEQFF
j_gene: TRBJ2-3; d_gene: .; abundance: .; v_gene: TRBV11-2; CDR3nt: TGTGCCAGCAGTTCAGGGGCAGATACGCAGTATTTT; CDR3aa: CASSSGADTQYF
j_gene: TRBJ1-1; d_gene: TRBD1; abundance: .; v_gene: TRBV12-3/TRBV12-4; CDR3nt: TGTGCCAGCAAGCGACAGGGGGTAACTGAAGCTTTCTTT; CDR3aa: CASKRQGVTEAFF
j_gene: TRBJ1-1; d_gene: .; abundance: .; v_gene: TRBV28; CDR3nt: TGTGCCAGCAGTTTGGGACATCCTGAAGCTTTCTTT; CDR3aa: CASSLGHPEAFF
j_gene: TRBJ2-2; d_gene: .; abundance: .; v_gene: TRBV6-6; CDR3nt: TGTGCCAGCAGTTATAGACTAGTAAAGAACACCGGGGAGCTGTTTTTT; CDR3aa: CASSYRLVKNTGELFF
j_gene: TRBJ2-2; d_gene: TRBD1; abundance: .; v_gene: TRBV19; CDR3nt: TGTGCCAGTAGTATCCAGATGGGACAGGGTAACACCGGGGAGCTGTTTTTT; CDR3aa: CASSIQMGQGNTGELFF
j_gene: TRBJ1-4; d_gene: TRBD1; abundance: .; v_gene: TRBV6-5; CDR3nt: TGTGCCAGCAGTCAGCGAACGGACAGGCGGGCTGGACTGTTTTTT; CDR3aa: CASSQRTDRRAGLFF
j_gene: TRBJ1-2; d_gene: TRBD1; abundance: .; v_gene: TRBV7-8; CDR3nt: TGTGCCAGCAGCTTGACAGGGGGCGGATCCTATGGCTACACCTTC; CDR3aa: CASSLTGGGSYGYTF